The 25 T cell receptor beta chains below all came from one sample that was sequenced in a study of blood T cell repertoires in COVID-19. Measured with immunoSEQ multiplex PCR; TCRdb has only the in-frame clones, and not every one. The table shows some 190,000 clones, with about 75% occurring only once. The specimen sequenced was peripheral blood. These receptors all stem from a woman aged 45-65 years with active or convalescent COVID-19.

This clone was observed once. V usage is TRBV29-1 and J usage is TRBJ2-4, with 7 bases fitting TRBD1. Trimming at V came to 7 bases and at J to 0 bases, leaving 6 bases not matched to a gene. The CDR3 totals 14 residues. Germline V gene lookup returns CDR1 SQVTM and CDR2 ANQGSEA. The CDR3 loop reads CSAGDRIAKNIQYF. The CDR3 region has the DNA TGCAGCGCCGGGGACAGAATAGCCAAAAACATTCAGTACTTC. The full variable domain, rest sourced from reference TRBV29-1 and TRBJ2-4, is SAVISQKPSRDICQRGTSLTIQCQVDSQVTMMFWYRQQPGQSLTLIATANQGSEATYESGFVIDKFPISRPNLTFSTLTVSNMSPEDSSIYLCSAGDRIAKNIQYFGAGTRLSVL.

This clone was seen just once. V is TRBV6-2 or TRBV6-3 and J is TRBJ2-7, with D uncertain. This CDR3 region has 15 residues. Germline CDR1 MNHEY, CDR2 SVGEGT. Trimming took 4 bases from V and 2 from J, leaving 15 bases between them. The CDR3, as DNA: TGTGCCAGCAGTTCCTTACACCTGCCTCCCTACGAGCAGTACTTC. It translates to CASSSLHLPPYEQYF.

The V gene is TRBV28, the J gene TRBJ1-1, with D tentatively TRBD1 (5 bases). CDR3 size: 14 residues. Germline loops: CDR1 MDHEN, CDR2 SYDVKM. Trimming pared 3 bases from V and 0 bases from J, leaving 8 bases between. The CDR3 DNA is TGTGCCAGCAGTTTGGGACTGATGAACACTGAAGCTTTCTTT. Its translation: CASSLGLMNTEAFF.

The V call is TRBV9, the J call TRBJ2-3; D not certain. CDR3 size: 13 residues. CDR1 and CDR2 (germline): SGDLS, YYNGEE. V lost 4 bases and J 6 bases, leaving 12 bases between the germline ends. This chain's CDR3 is CASSPGPGDTQYF. As DNA, the CDR3 is TGTGCCAGCAGCCCAGGTCCTGGGGATACGCAGTATTTT.

This chain links TRBV7-9 with TRBJ2-3; 7 bases line up with TRBD2. This CDR3 has 16 residues. In germline, CDR1 is SEHNR, CDR2 FQNEAQ (reference sequence). The V and J ends lost 5 bases and 0 bases, in that order; junction bases with no gene match: 8. The CDR3 DNA follows: TGTGCCAGCAGCCCTACTAGCGCTACTAGCACAGATACGCAGTATTTT. This gives the protein CASSPTSATSTDTQYF.

The rearrangement uses TRBV28 and TRBJ2-3, with 12 bases lining up with TRBD2. V trimming: 4 bases; J trimming: 7 bases; junction bases outside the gene matches: 9. Germline CDR1 MDHEN, CDR2 SYDVKM. CDR3 length: 16 amino acids. DNA of the CDR3: TGTGCCAGCAGTTCCGCGGCTAGCGGGAGGGCAAATACGCAGTATTTT. Protein sequence: CASSSAASGRANTQYF.

V gene TRBV2 combines with J gene TRBJ1-5; TRBD1 matches at 10 bases. Germline loops: CDR1 SNHLY, CDR2 FYNNEI. This CDR3 has 15 residues. V dropped 7 bases and J dropped 4; count of bases not matched to a gene: 7. DNA of the CDR3: TGTGCCAGCACAAAAGGGGGACAGGGGAATCAGCCCCAGCATTTT. It is translated as CASTKGGQGNQPQHF.

The J gene is TRBJ2-7, the V gene TRBV18; 8 bases map to TRBD2. The CDR3 sequence is 18 residues long. V dropped 6 bases and J dropped 3; count of bases not matched to a gene: 19. CDR1 is KGHSH and CDR2 is LQKENI in the germline V gene. CDR3 coding DNA: TGTGCCAGCTCCCCTGGGGCGGGACTAGTCGGAGAGGACTACGAGCAGTACTTC. This encodes CASSPGAGLVGEDYEQYF.

J is TRBJ2-7 and V is TRBV28; 8 bases are shared with TRBD1. CDR1 is MDHEN and CDR2 is SYDVKM in the germline V gene. The trim removed 10 bases at V and 7 bases at J, leaving 12 bases unmatched. The CDR3 has 13 amino acids. CDR3 protein: CATRSDRGWEQYF. For the CDR3, the DNA is TGTGCCACCAGAAGCGACAGGGGATGGGAGCAGTACTTC.

This rearrangement joins TRBV6-5 to TRBJ2-7; the D gene is possibly TRBD2 (6 bases). Germline CDR1 reads MNHEY; CDR2 reads SVGAGI. The CDR3 is 14 amino acids. V was shortened by 2 bases and J by 3 bases, with 11 bases between the two germline ends. The CDR3 is CASSYAGRGYEQYF. CDR3 in DNA: TGTGCCAGCAGTTACGCGGGGCGGGGCTACGAGCAGTACTTC.

This chain links TRBV4-2 with TRBJ2-1; 8 nucleotides line up with TRBD2. Trimming took 2 bases from V and 8 from J; bases not matched to a gene: 14. CDR1 is LGHNA and CDR2 is YNFKEQ in the germline V gene. The CDR3 totals 17 residues. The CDR3 is CASSQYLKRGPWDEQFF. CDR3 bases: TGTGCCAGCAGCCAATACCTCAAGCGGGGGCCCTGGGATGAGCAGTTCTTC.

V is TRBV6-5 and J is TRBJ2-4; the D gene is possibly TRBD2 (6 bases). Germline lookup yields CDR1 MNHEY and CDR2 SVGAGI. The V end was cut by 3 bases, the J end by 0 bases, with 12 bases between. The CDR3 contains 16 residues. The CDR3 sequence: CASSYGAGLAKNIQYF. CDR3 DNA sequence: TGTGCCAGCAGTTATGGGGCGGGGTTAGCCAAAAACATTCAGTACTTC.

The rearrangement joins TRBV6-6 to TRBJ1-3; TRBD1 might be the D (6 bases). The length of the CDR3 is 13 residues. Trimming left V 5 bases short and J 5 bases short, with 10 bases between. Per the germline V gene, CDR1 is MNHNY and CDR2 is SVGAGI (reference sequence). The DNA of the CDR3 is TGTGCCAGCAGTCACAGGGAGAGAAACACCATATATTTT. Translated: CASSHRERNTIYF.

In this sample, this clone turned up a few times. This chain links TRBV7-8 with TRBJ2-7, with 11 nucleotides matching TRBD2. Looked up from germline, CDR1 is SGHVS and CDR2 is FQNEAQ. Unmatched junction bases numbered 12, after V lost 5 bases and J lost 6 bases. The CDR3 covers 16 residues. CDR3 sequence (DNA): TGTGCCAGCAGCGTTATAGCGGGAGGGCCCACCGCCGAGCAGTACTTC. Translated: CASSVIAGGPTAEQYF.

This clone was detected only once. The chain carries TRBV23-1 and TRBJ1-1; no clear D gene. TRBV23-1 is labeled an ORF, and its function is uncertain. V lost 4 bases and J lost 11, with 23 bases in between. This CDR3 is built from 15 residues. The CDR3 bases are TGCGCCAGCAGTCCGTACAGAAAGCCTTCGAAGACGGCTTTCTTT. The encoded protein is CASSPYRKPSKTAFF.

CDR3 coding DNA: TGTGCCAGCAGTTTACGGACAGGGGATCTCGAGCAGTACTTC. It is translated as CASSLRTGDLEQYF. The rearrangement uses TRBV27 and TRBJ2-7; 9 bases map to TRBD1. The junction had 5 bases not matched to a gene; V was cut back by 2 bases and J by 6 bases. CDR3 size: 14 residues. Germline V gene sequence: CDR1 MNHEY, CDR2 SMNVEV (reference sequence).

Only a few counts were recorded for this clone. This chain uses TRBV2 with TRBJ2-3, with 11 bases lining up with TRBD2. Germline V CDR1 and CDR2: SNHLY, FYNNEI. The CDR3 has 14 residues. V trimming: 10 bases; J trimming: 2 bases; junction bases outside the gene matches: 5. The CDR3 coding sequence is TGTGCCACTGATAGCGGGGGGGTCACAGATACGCAGTATTTT. It encodes CATDSGGVTDTQYF.

Of note for this clone: Other DNA variants within this sample encode the same CDR3. V usage is TRBV30 and J usage is TRBJ1-5, with D possibly being TRBD1 (6 bases). Trimming shortened V by 1 base and J by 2 bases, and 6 bases separated the two germline ends. The V gene's germline CDR1 is GTSNPN and CDR2 SVGIG (reference sequence). The CDR3 is 13 amino acids. In DNA, the CDR3 is TGTGCCTGGAGTGCAGGGGGCAATCAGCCCCAGCATTTT. Amino acid sequence: CAWSAGGNQPQHF. Drawing the rest from reference TRBV30 and TRBJ1-5, the complete variable domain is SQTIHQWPATLVQPVGSPLSLECTVEGTSNPNLYWYRQAAGRGLQLLFYSVGIGQISSEVPQNLSASRPQDRQFILSSKKLLLSDSGFYLCAWSAGGNQPQHFGDGTRLSIL.

This clone has a handful of counts. The chain carries TRBV7-6 and TRBJ2-1, with 10 bases aligning to TRBD2. With V trimmed by 8 bases and J by 8 bases, 9 bases remained unmatched. CDR1 SGHVS and CDR2 FNYEAQ come from the germline V gene. CDR3 size: 14 residues. CDR3 in DNA: TGTGCCAGCTCGTCGGGACTAGCGATCCATGAGCAGTTCTTC. Its translation is CASSSGLAIHEQFF.

CDR3 sequence (DNA): TGTGCCAGCAGTTTATCGTGGGACTCTGTCTATGGCTACACCTTC. It yields the protein CASSLSWDSVYGYTF. The chain recombines TRBV27 with TRBJ1-2, with a possible D match to TRBD1 (5 bases). V dropped 0 bases and J dropped 4 bases, with 12 bases sitting between them. Germline CDR1 is MNHEY and CDR2 is SMNVEV (reference sequence). CDR3 size: 15 residues.

The rearrangement joins TRBV6-5 to TRBJ1-2; weak D call: TRBD1 (6 bases). The CDR3 totals 14 residues. Germline CDR1 and CDR2: MNHEY and SVGAGI. V lost 2 bases and J 1 base, leaving 8 bases between the germline ends. As DNA, the CDR3 is TGTGCCAGCAGTTACCTGGACAGTAACTATGGCTACACCTTC. It translates to CASSYLDSNYGYTF.

This clone showed up just a few times. This chain joins TRBV19 and TRBJ1-2; D not certain. Trimming stripped 3 bases from V and 4 bases from J, with 18 bases between. The CDR3 is 16 amino acids. CDR1 is LNHDA, CDR2 SQIVND, per germline (reference sequence). The CDR3 reads CASSIGFLLQSYGYTF. DNA of the CDR3: TGTGCCAGTAGTATTGGGTTTTTGCTACAGAGCTATGGCTACACCTTC.

The chain links TRBV6-5 to TRBJ2-5; the D gene is possibly TRBD2 (6 bases). Trimming removed 4 bases at V and 5 bases at J, with 14 bases between. The germline V gene has CDR1 MNHEY and CDR2 SVGAGI. This CDR3 has 14 amino acids. In DNA form, the CDR3 reads TGTGCCAGCAGTTCTCCCTTTCGGGGGGAGACCCAGTACTTC. The encoded protein is CASSSPFRGETQYF.

V gene TRBV6-5 combines with J gene TRBJ2-7; 8 nucleotides match TRBD2. The CDR3 extends over 15 amino acids. The junction had 8 bases not matched to a gene; V was cut back by 6 bases and J by 1 base. CDR1 is MNHEY and CDR2 is SVGAGI in the germline V gene. The CDR3 nucleotides are TGTGCCAGCAGCAAGGCGGCTAGCGGGTCCTACGAGCAGTACTTC. It is translated as CASSKAASGSYEQYF.

The rearrangement links TRBV4-3 to TRBJ2-7; 9 positions match TRBD1. Germline CDR1 and CDR2: LGHNA and YSLEER. The CDR3 has 16 residues. V was clipped by 0 bases and J by 6 bases; unmatched bases: 9. CDR3 nucleotides: TGCGCCAGCAGCCAAGATCTCGGCCGGACAGGGGCCGAGCAGTACTTC. The encoded protein is CASSQDLGRTGAEQYF.